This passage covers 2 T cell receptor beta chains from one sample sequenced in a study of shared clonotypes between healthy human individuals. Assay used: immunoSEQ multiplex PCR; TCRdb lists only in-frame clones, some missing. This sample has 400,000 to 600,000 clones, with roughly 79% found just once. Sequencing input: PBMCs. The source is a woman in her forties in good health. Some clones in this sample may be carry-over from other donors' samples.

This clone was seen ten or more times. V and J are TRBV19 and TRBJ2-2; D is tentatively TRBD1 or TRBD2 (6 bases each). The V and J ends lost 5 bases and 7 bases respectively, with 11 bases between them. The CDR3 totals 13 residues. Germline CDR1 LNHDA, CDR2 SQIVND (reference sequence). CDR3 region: CASSPRGDGELFF. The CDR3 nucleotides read TGTGCCAGTAGTCCAAGGGGGGACGGGGAGCTGTTTTTT.

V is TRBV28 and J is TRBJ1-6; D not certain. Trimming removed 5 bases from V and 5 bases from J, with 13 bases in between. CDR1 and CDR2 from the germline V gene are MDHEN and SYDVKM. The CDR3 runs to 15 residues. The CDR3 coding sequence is TGTGCCAGCAGTCCTCATGCTCCGGATAATTCACCCCTCCACTTT. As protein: CASSPHAPDNSPLHF.